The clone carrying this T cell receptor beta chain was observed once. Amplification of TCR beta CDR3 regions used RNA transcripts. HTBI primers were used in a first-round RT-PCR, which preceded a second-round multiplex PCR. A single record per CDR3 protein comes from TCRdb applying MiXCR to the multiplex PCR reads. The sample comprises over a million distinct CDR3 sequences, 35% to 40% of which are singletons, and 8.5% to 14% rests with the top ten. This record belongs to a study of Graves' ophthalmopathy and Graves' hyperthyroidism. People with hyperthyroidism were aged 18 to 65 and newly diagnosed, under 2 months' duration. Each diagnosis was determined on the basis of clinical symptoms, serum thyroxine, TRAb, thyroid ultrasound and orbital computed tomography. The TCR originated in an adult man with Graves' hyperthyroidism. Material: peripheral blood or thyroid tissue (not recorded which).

CDR3 sequence (DNA): TGCAGTGCTAGGGGACAGAAAGACTATGGCTACACCTTC. This sequence encodes CSARGQKDYGYTF. V usage is TRBV20-1 and J usage is TRBJ1-2, with TRBD1 matching 7 bases. From germline, CDR1 is DFQATT and CDR2 SNEGSKA (reference sequence). The V gene end was trimmed by 3 bases and the J gene end by 3 bases; junction bases not matched to a gene: 4. This CDR3 region has 13 residues.